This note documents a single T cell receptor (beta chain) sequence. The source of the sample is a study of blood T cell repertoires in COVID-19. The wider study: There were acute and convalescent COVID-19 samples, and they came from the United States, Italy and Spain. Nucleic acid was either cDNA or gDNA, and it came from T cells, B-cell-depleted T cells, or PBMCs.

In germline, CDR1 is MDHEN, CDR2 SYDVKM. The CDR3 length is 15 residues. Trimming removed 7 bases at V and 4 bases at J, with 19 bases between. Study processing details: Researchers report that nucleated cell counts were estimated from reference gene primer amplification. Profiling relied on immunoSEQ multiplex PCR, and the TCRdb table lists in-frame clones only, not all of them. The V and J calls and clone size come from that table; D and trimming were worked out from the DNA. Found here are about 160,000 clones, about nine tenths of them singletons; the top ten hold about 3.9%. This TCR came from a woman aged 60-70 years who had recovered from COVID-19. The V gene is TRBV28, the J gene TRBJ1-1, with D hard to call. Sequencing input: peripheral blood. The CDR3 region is CASTPAAPRGTEAFF. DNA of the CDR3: TGTGCCAGCACCCCCGCGGCGCCCCGAGGCACTGAAGCTTTCTTT.